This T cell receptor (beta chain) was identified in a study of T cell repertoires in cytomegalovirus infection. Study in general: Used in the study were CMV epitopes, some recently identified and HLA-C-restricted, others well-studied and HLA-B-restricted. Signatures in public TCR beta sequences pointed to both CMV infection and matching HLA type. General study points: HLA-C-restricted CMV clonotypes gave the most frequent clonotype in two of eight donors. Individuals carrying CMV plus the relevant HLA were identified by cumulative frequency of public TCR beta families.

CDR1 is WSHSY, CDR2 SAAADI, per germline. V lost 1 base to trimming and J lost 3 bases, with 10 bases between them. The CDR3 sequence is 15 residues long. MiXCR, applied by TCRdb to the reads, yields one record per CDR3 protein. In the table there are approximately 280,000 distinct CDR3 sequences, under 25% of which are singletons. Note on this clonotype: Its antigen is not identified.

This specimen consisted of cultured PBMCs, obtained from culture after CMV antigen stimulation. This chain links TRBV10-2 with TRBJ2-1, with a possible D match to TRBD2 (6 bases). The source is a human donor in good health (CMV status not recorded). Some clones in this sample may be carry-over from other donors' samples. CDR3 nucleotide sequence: TGCGCCAGCAGTGAGTGGGGACTTGACTACAATGAGCAGTTCTTC. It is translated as CASSEWGLDYNEQFF.